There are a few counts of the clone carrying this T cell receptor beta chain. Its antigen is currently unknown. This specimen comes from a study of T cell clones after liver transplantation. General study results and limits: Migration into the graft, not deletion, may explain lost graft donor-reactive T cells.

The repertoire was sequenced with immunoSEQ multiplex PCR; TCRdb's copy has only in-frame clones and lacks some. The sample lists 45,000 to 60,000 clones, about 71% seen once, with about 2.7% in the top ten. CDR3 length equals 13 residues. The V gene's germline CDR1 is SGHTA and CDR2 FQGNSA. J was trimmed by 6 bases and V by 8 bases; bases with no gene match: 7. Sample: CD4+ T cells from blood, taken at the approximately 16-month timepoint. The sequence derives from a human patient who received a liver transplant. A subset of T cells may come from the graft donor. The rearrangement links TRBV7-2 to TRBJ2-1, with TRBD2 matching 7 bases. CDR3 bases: TGTGCCAGCCGATCGAGCGGGGCCAATGAGCAGTTCTTC. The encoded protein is CASRSSGANEQFF.